Following are 20 T cell receptor beta chains from one sample sequenced in a study of read filtering for tumor transcriptome and immune sequencing. From 350 to 500 ng of RNA, a library with molecular barcoded alpha/delta and beta/gamma adaptors was made. TCRdb re-called the reads with MiXCR, one entry per CDR3 protein. The sample holds under 150,000 distinct CDR3 sequences, 13% seen once. Sequencing was carried out using a population of CD138-negative cells sorted from bone marrow. The receptors here all came from a donor aged 40 or over with multiple myeloma.

In this sample, this clonotype turned up many times. The CDR3 DNA sequence: TGTGCCAGCAGCTTAACCAAACTCTGGGATGAAAAACTGTTTTTT. Its translation is CASSLTKLWDEKLFF. The chain links TRBV7-2 to TRBJ1-4; D remains ambiguous. Germline-derived CDR1 and CDR2 are SGHTA and FQGNSA. The length of the CDR3 is 15 residues. Trimming shortened V by 2 bases and J by 6 bases, and 13 bases separated the two germline ends.

In its sample, this clonotype was seen many times. The chain joins TRBV6-5 to TRBJ1-4; a weak D match, TRBD1 (6 bases). V dropped 0 bases and J dropped 0 bases, with 26 bases sitting between them. This CDR3 region has 22 residues. CDR1 is MNHEY and CDR2 is SVGAGI in the germline V gene. CDR3 coding DNA: TGTGCCAGCAGTTACTCGAGTAACTGGTTCGGGACACCAGGTGCAACTAATGAAAAACTGTTTTTT. As protein: CASSYSSNWFGTPGATNEKLFF.

The table lists this clonotype with many counts. The chain is built from TRBV30 and TRBJ1-4; no reliable D call. V lost 0 bases, J lost 7 bases, and 9 bases lay in between. The CDR3 runs to 13 residues. Germline values: CDR1 GTSNPN, CDR2 SVGIG (reference sequence). The CDR3, as DNA: TGTGCCTGGAGTGTACACAGCTCTGAAAAACTGTTTTTT. Translated: CAWSVHSSEKLFF. The complete variable domain, with remaining parts taken from reference TRBV30 and TRBJ1-4, reads SQTIHQWPATLVQPVGSPLSLECTVEGTSNPNLYWYRQAAGRGLQLLFYSVGIGQISSEVPQNLSASRPQDRQFILSSKKLLLSDSGFYLCAWSVHSSEKLFFGSGTQLSVL.

Note on this clonotype: One base away lies a much larger clone, so this may be a sequencing read error. V usage is TRBV20-1 and J usage is TRBJ2-1; TRBD2 agrees at 8 bases. V was pared by 3 bases and J by 7 bases, with 8 bases of the junction left unmatched. CDR1 DFQATT and CDR2 SNEGSKA come from the germline V gene (reference sequence). The CDR3 covers 14 residues. CDR3 protein: CSASRPAGVNEQFF. CDR3 nucleotides: TGCAGTGCTAGCCGACCAGCGGGAGTGAATGAGCAGTTCTTC.

This chain links TRBV5-5 with TRBJ2-3; unclear D gene. The CDR3 sequence is 16 residues long. CDR1 and CDR2 from the germline V gene are SGHKS and YYEKEE (reference sequence). V was cut by 4 bases and J by 4 bases, with 19 bases left in between. Here the CDR3 DNA reads TGTGCCAGCAGCCCGCCCGGCCCTAGATTCCCAGATACGCAGTATTTT. As protein: CASSPPGPRFPDTQYF.

This rearrangement joins TRBV6-5 to TRBJ2-6, with a weak D call TRBD1 (6 bases). V was shortened by 2 bases and J by 0 bases, with 8 bases between the two germline ends. This CDR3 contains 16 residues. The germline V gene encodes CDR1 MNHEY and CDR2 SVGAGI. In nucleotides, the CDR3 is TGTGCCAGCAGTTACGGGGGCCCCTCTGGGGCCAACGTCCTGACTTTC. It is translated as CASSYGGPSGANVLTF.

This clonotype was counted at least ten times. The gene calls are TRBV27 and TRBJ2-3, with D tentatively TRBD2 (5 bases). CDR3 length equals 16 residues. Germline assignment: CDR1 MNHEY and CDR2 SMNVEV (reference sequence). The V gene lost 1 base and the J gene lost 4 bases, with 15 bases spanning the gap. CDR3 nucleotide sequence: TGTGCCAGCAGTTTATTAGGGCGGGTTCGATCAGATACGCAGTATTTT. Protein product: CASSLLGRVRSDTQYF.

V gene TRBV19 combines with J gene TRBJ2-6; 12 bases are a match to TRBD1. CDR1 is LNHDA, CDR2 SQIVND, per germline (reference sequence). With 4 bases clipped from V and 3 bases from J, the junction kept 7 bases outside the gene matches. This CDR3 has 18 residues. CDR3 protein: CASSTWGQGALGANVLTF. CDR3 DNA: TGTGCCAGTAGTACCTGGGGACAGGGGGCGCTTGGGGCCAACGTCCTGACTTTC.

The rearrangement uses TRBV11-2 and TRBJ2-5, with D unclear. Germline CDR1 and CDR2: SGHAT and FQNNGV. The CDR3 length is 14 residues. Trimming shortened V by 2 bases and J by 2 bases, and 9 bases separated the two germline ends. The CDR3 region has the DNA TGTGCCAGCAGCTTAATCCGTCAGCAAGAGACCCAGTACTTC. Protein sequence: CASSLIRQQETQYF.

This clonotype was counted many times. The chain couples TRBV10-2 to TRBJ1-5; D possibly corresponds to TRBD1 (5 bases). V lost 9 bases, J lost 5 bases, and 14 bases lay in between. The CDR3 contains 13 residues. Germline loops: CDR1 WSHSY, CDR2 SAAADI. The CDR3 here is CASAGNGYQPQHF. DNA of the CDR3: TGCGCCAGTGCAGGGAATGGTTATCAGCCCCAGCATTTT.

This CDR3 reads CASSLTQNQPQHF. CDR3 coding DNA: TGTGCCAGCAGTTTAACCCAAAATCAGCCCCAGCATTTT. The genes are TRBV12-3 or TRBV12-4 and TRBJ1-5; no reliable D call. This CDR3 has 13 residues. Trimming took 2 bases from V and 4 from J, leaving 6 bases between them.

A single count supports this clonotype. The genes are TRBV29-1 and TRBJ2-1; 9 nucleotides align to TRBD2. V lost 6 bases and J lost 7; bases outside the gene matches: 22. CDR1 SQVTM and CDR2 ANQGSEA come from the germline V gene. CDR3 size: 18 residues. CDR3 in amino acids: CSVGLAVFTAVVTNEQFF. As DNA, the CDR3 is TGCAGCGTGGGACTAGCAGTATTTACGGCCGTTGTCACGAATGAGCAGTTCTTC.

The table lists this clonotype with many counts. This chain uses TRBV7-9 with TRBJ2-1, with TRBD2 matching 11 bases. This CDR3 is built from 15 residues. Germline lookup yields CDR1 SEHNR and CDR2 FQNEAQ (reference sequence). V lost 5 bases to trimming and J lost 6 bases; unmatched junction nucleotides: 6. The CDR3 loop is CASSQLAGVGNEQFF. The CDR3, as DNA: TGTGCCAGCAGCCAACTAGCGGGAGTTGGCAATGAGCAGTTCTTC.

A note on this clonotype: With a much larger clone just one base away, this may be a read error. V and J are TRBV10-1 and TRBJ2-7, with D hard to call. The length of the CDR3 is 14 residues. V was shortened by 0 bases and J by 7 bases, with 13 bases between the two germline ends. The germline gives CDR1 WNHNN, CDR2 SYGVQD (reference sequence). The CDR3 nucleotides read TGCGCCAGCAGTGAGTCGACCGATTTTCAAGAGCAGTACTTC. As protein: CASSESTDFQEQYF.

This clonotype was seen at least ten times. The chain recombines TRBV19 with TRBJ2-1; D not resolved. CDR1 LNHDA and CDR2 SQIVND come from the germline V gene (reference sequence). The CDR3 runs 11 residues. With 5 bases removed from V and 13 bases from J, the gap between germline ends came to 12 bases. Here the CDR3 reads CASSYPPVQFF. The CDR3 coding sequence is TGTGCCAGTAGTTACCCCCCGGTCCAGTTCTTC.

The chain employs TRBV7-2 and TRBJ1-3, with D possibly TRBD1 on 5 matching bases. There are 15 residues in the CDR3. Germline V gives CDR1 SGHTA, CDR2 FQGNSA. V dropped 5 bases and J dropped 4 bases, with 15 bases sitting between them. CDR3 in DNA: TGTGCCAGCAGCCTTAGCGTGGGGACCGGAAACACCATATATTTT. Encoded protein: CASSLSVGTGNTIYF.

Notes on this clonotype: It may be a read error: a sequence one base away is much more abundant. V is TRBV6-2 or TRBV6-3 and J is TRBJ2-1, with D perhaps matching TRBD2 (5 bases). Trimming took off 6 bases at V and 3 bases at J, with 15 bases between the two ends. The germline V gene has CDR1 MNHEY and CDR2 SVGEGT. The CDR3 has 15 amino acids. The CDR3 DNA reads as TGTGCCAGCAGACGTCAGGCTAGCAACTACAATGAGCAGTTCTTC. The encoded protein is CASRRQASNYNEQFF.

This clonotype was counted many times. The rearrangement links TRBV6-6 to TRBJ2-5; D remains unclear. The CDR3 has 14 residues. The V gene lost 0 bases and the J gene lost 7 bases, with 12 bases spanning the gap. The germline V gene encodes CDR1 MNHNY and CDR2 SVGAGI (reference sequence). CDR3 bases: TGTGCCAGCAGTTACTCGGGCGGAGACTGGACCCAGTACTTC. It specifies CASSYSGGDWTQYF.

This clonotype was detected many times. The CDR3 DNA reads TGTGCCAGCTCATACTACAGGACACCCCGTACGGAGACCCAGTACTTC. This codes for CASSYYRTPRTETQYF. The chain links TRBV18 to TRBJ2-5; D might be TRBD1 (5 bases). Looked up from germline, CDR1 is KGHSH and CDR2 is LQKENI. There are 16 residues in the CDR3. The V and J ends lost 5 bases and 5 bases respectively, with 21 bases between them.

This clonotype was counted between two and nine times. The chain employs TRBV7-3 and TRBJ2-2, with 10 positions matching TRBD1. CDR3 length: 15 amino acids. Germline V gene data show CDR1 as SGHTA and CDR2 as FQGTGA. J gave up 6 bases and V 5 bases, and 6 bases lay outside the gene matches. The CDR3 DNA sequence: TGTGCCAGCAGCCCCCGGACAGGGGGATCCGGGGAGCTGTTTTTT. It specifies CASSPRTGGSGELFF.